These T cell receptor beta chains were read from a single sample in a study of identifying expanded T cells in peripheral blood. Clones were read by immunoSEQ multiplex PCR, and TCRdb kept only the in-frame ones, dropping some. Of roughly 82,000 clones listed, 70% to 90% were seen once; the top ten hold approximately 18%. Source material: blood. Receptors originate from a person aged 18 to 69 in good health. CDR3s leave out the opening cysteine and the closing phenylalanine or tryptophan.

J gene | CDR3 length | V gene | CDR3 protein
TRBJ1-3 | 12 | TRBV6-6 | ASSKQGAGNTIY
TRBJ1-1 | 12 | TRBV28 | ASATGGFNTEAF
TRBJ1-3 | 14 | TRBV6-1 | ASSEAPGLAGNTIY
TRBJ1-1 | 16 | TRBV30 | AWRPLGQGMGRGTEAF
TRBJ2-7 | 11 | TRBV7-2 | ASSLVSVDEQY
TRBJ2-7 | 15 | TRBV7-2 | ASSLEGWGRSSYEQY
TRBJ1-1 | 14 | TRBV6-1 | ASSEDRGYRDTEAF
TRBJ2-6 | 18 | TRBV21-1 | ASSLVESGIKSAGANVLT
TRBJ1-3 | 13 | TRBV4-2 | ASSQDAGVGNTIY
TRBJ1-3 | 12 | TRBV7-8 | ASSSGTAGNTIY
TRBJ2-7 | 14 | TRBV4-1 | ASSQEGSSGLYEQY
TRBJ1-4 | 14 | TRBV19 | ASSMQREGIGEKLF
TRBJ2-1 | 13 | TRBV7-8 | ASSLGGYDAAEQF
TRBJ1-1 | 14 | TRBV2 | ASSFVRGQQNTEAF
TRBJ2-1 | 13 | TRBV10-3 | AISESSGGYNEQF
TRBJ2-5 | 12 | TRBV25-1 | ASSELGTKETQY
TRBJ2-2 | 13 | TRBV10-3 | AISESGQGTGELF
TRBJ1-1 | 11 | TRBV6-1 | ASSGVRGTEAF
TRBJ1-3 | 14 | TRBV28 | ASSFSGGVSGNTIY
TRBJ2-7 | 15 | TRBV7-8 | ASSLARTSGRSYEQY
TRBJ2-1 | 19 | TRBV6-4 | ASSDPPVASGRVTRYNEQF
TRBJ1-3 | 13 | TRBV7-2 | ASSPRLISGNTIY
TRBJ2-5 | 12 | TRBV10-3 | AISEGTTGETQY
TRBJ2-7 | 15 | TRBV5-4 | ASSLASGASFSYEQY
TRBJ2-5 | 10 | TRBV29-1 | SVDLPGETQY
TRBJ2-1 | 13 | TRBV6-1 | ASIRTPSSYNEQF
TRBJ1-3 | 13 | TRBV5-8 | ASSLARGSGNTIY
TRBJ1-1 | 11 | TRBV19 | ASSKEGKIEAF
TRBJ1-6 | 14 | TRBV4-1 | ASSQDIGLDSSPLH
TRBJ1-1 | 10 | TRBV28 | ASRYWNTEAF
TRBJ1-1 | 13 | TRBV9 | ASSVRTGIDTEAF
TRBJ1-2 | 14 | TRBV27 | ASSLKPDRAIYGYT
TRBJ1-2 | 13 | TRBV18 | ASSPNGQGAHGYT
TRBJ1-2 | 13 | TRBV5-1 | ASSLAPGGEYGYT
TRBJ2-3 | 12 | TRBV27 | ASSFNFNTDTQY
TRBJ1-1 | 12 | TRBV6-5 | ASSYVRAGTEAF
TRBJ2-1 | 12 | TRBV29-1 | SVLSPGQSNEQF
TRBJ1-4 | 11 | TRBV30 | AWSVRGDEKLF
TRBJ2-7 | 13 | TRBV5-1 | ASSLVWGPPYEQY
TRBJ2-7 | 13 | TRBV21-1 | ASSKGPGSSYEQY
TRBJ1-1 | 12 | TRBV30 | AWSVPPMNTEAF
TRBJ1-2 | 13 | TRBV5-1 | ASSLDGREAYGYT
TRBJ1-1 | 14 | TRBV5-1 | ASSFGTGGIGTEAF
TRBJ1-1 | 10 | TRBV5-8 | ASSLDRGEAF
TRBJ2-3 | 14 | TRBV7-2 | ASSRTSGGDTDTQY
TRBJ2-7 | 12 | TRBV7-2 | ASSPGLKNYEQY
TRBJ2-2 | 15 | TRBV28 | ASSLWARGTNTGELF
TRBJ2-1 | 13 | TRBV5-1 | ASSSRGDSYNEQF
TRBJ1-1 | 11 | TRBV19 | ASSPEGGGEAF